One and the same sample provided the 26 T cell receptor beta chains below, sequenced in a study of response to subunit inactivated influenza vaccine. Via MiXCR, TCRdb re-called the RT-PCR reads, giving one row per CDR3 protein. Of just under 550,000 distinct CDR3 sequences detected, roughly 25% appear once; the ten largest clones hold about 2.8%. The same sample was also studied in work on T cells expressing NK-cell markers. In that study: Production of TCR beta cDNA relied on 5'RACE template switching with UMIs.

The starting material was CD4+ T cells sorted from PBMCs, obtained 12 days after vaccination. The receptors were gathered from a man in his fifties who received an inactivated influenza vaccine.

This clonotype was counted a single time. J is TRBJ2-1 and V is TRBV7-9, with TRBD2 identical over 7 bases. V lost 5 bases and J lost 2; bases outside the gene matches: 9. From germline, CDR1 is SEHNR and CDR2 FQNEAQ (reference sequence). The CDR3 contains 16 residues. The CDR3 region is CASSPGTIGPYNEQFF. The DNA of the CDR3 is TGTGCCAGCAGCCCCGGGACTATCGGCCCCTACAATGAGCAGTTCTTC. Combining the CDR3 with reference TRBV7-9 and TRBJ2-1 gives the whole variable domain DTGVSQNPRHKITKRGQNVTFRCDPISEHNRLYWYRQTLGQGPEFLTYFQNEAQLEKSRLLSDRFSAERPKGSFSTLEIQRTEQGDSAMYLCASSPGTIGPYNEQFFGPGTRLTVL.

There are a few counts of this clonotype. The rearrangement links TRBV29-1 to TRBJ2-3; 15 nucleotides match TRBD2. Germline lookup yields CDR1 SQVTM and CDR2 ANQGSEA. Trimming removed 7 bases from V and 3 bases from J; junction bases left unmatched: 5. The CDR3 is 15 amino acids. The CDR3 sequence is CSDSGTSGRTDTQYF. In DNA, the CDR3 is TGCAGCGACTCCGGGACTAGCGGGAGGACAGATACGCAGTATTTT.

There are a few counts of this clonotype. The chain links TRBV6-1 to TRBJ1-2, with TRBD1 matching over 7 bases. J lost 4 bases, V lost 6 bases, and 5 bases had no gene match. Germline CDR1 is MNHNS and CDR2 is SASEGT. The CDR3 covers 13 residues. For the CDR3, the DNA is TGTGCCAGCAGCTCTGGACAGGTCTATGGCTACACCTTC. Translating gives CASSSGQVYGYTF.

The gene calls are TRBV15 and TRBJ1-1, with D uncertain. Germline-derived CDR1 and CDR2 are LNHNV and YYDKDF (reference sequence). V was cut by 0 bases and J by 2 bases, with 16 bases left in between. The CDR3 has 17 residues. CDR3 region: CATSRDLRTFSNTEAFF. As DNA, the CDR3 is TGTGCCACCAGCAGAGATTTGCGGACTTTCTCAAACACTGAAGCTTTCTTT.

The chain is built from TRBV20-1 and TRBJ1-5, with D possibly TRBD1 on 5 matching bases. CDR3 size: 15 residues. Germline CDR1 and CDR2: DFQATT and SNEGSKA (reference sequence). V was cut by 3 bases and J by 4 bases, with 16 bases left in between. The CDR3 loop reads CSARSVGVGNQPQHF. The CDR3 DNA sequence: TGCAGTGCTAGGTCCGTGGGGGTAGGGAATCAGCCCCAGCATTTT.

The rearrangement joins TRBV20-1 to TRBJ1-1; D possibly corresponds to TRBD1 (6 bases). In germline, CDR1 is DFQATT, CDR2 SNEGSKA (reference sequence). Trimming took 2 bases from V and 4 from J, leaving 11 bases between them. CDR3 length: 13 residues. CDR3 protein: CSARSAGATEAFF. The DNA for the CDR3 is TGCAGTGCTAGATCGGCAGGGGCCACTGAAGCTTTCTTT.

This clonotype has more than one count but fewer than ten. V gene TRBV5-1 combines with J gene TRBJ2-2, with 9 bases identical to TRBD1. This CDR3 has 15 amino acids. The germline CDR1 and CDR2 sequences are SGHRS and YFSETQ. After removal of 6 bases from V and 3 bases from J, the junction contained 6 bases not matched to a gene. The CDR3 DNA sequence: TGCGCCAGCACATCCTGGACAGGGGACACCGGGGAGCTGTTTTTT. Translating it yields CASTSWTGDTGELFF.

The chain links TRBV20-1 to TRBJ2-3; 10 bases map to TRBD2. Unmatched junction bases numbered 12, after V lost 6 bases and J lost 6 bases. The CDR3 runs 15 residues. Looked up from germline, CDR1 is DFQATT and CDR2 is SNEGSKA (reference sequence). Here the CDR3 reads CSAPGGSGGSDTQYF. Here the CDR3 DNA reads TGCAGTGCCCCCGGGGGTAGCGGGGGGAGTGATACGCAGTATTTT.

The chain uses TRBV19 and TRBJ2-2; 9 bases are a match to TRBD1. The V segment lost 3 bases and the J segment 1 base; nucleotides outside the gene matches: 15. There are 20 residues in the CDR3. The V gene's germline CDR1 is LNHDA and CDR2 SQIVND (reference sequence). The CDR3 DNA reads as TGTGCCAGTAGTATTGGACAGGGGAGTTTCTTCCTTCGGAACACCGGGGAGCTGTTTTTT. As protein: CASSIGQGSFFLRNTGELFF.

In its sample, this clonotype was seen once. This chain uses TRBV14 with TRBJ2-2; D assignment may be TRBD1 or TRBD2 (5 bases each). Trimming cost V 3 bases and J 0 bases, with 14 bases left between them. Per germline, CDR1 SGHDN and CDR2 FVKESK. The CDR3 is 17 residues long. The CDR3 DNA reads as TGTGCCAGCAGCCAGATGAGGGACGGAACGAACACCGGGGAGCTGTTTTTT. Its translation is CASSQMRDGTNTGELFF.

This clonotype has just a few counts. This chain connects TRBV5-1 to TRBJ1-2; TRBD1 matches 9 bases. Germline CDR1 SGHRS, CDR2 YFSETQ. Losses at the gene ends were 4 bases for V and 8 bases for J; bases not matched to a gene: 12. CDR3 length: 15 amino acids. CDR3: CASSPAGQGGEGYTF. As DNA, the CDR3 is TGCGCCAGCAGCCCAGCGGGACAGGGAGGAGAAGGCTACACCTTC.

Notes on this clonotype: Germline and junction disagree at one end, which may indicate a read error. The chain combines TRBV7-9 with TRBJ2-3; D is uncertain. There are 15 residues in the CDR3. Per germline, CDR1 SEHNR and CDR2 FQNEAQ (reference sequence). The DNA for the CDR3 is TGTGCCAGCAGCTTAGCGGAATCAGGCACGGATACGCAGTATTTT. Its translation: CASSLAESGTDTQYF.

The V gene is TRBV3-1, the J gene TRBJ1-2; D may be TRBD1 (5 bases). Germline V gene lookup returns CDR1 LGHDT and CDR2 YNNKEL (reference sequence). V was trimmed by 1 base and J by 6 bases, leaving 6 bases between them. The CDR3 has 12 residues. The chain's CDR3 is CASSQGQHGYTF. DNA for the CDR3: TGTGCCAGCAGCCAAGGACAGCATGGCTACACCTTC.

This clonotype was recorded many times. The gene calls are TRBV12-3 or TRBV12-4 and TRBJ2-4; D is perhaps TRBD1 (7 bases). The CDR3 covers 14 residues. Trimming took off 5 bases at V and 6 bases at J, with 14 bases between the two ends. This CDR3 is CASSPRQGGNIQYF. The CDR3 DNA sequence: TGTGCCAGCAGTCCCCGACAGGGAGGAAACATTCAGTACTTC.

The CDR3 loop reads CASSLWGRPRDTGELFF. CDR3 sequence (DNA): TGTGCCAGCAGCTTATGGGGTCGGCCGAGGGACACCGGGGAGCTGTTTTTT. The chain links TRBV7-3 to TRBJ2-2, with D perhaps matching TRBD2 (5 bases). The CDR3 is 17 residues long. The germline V and J ends were trimmed by 2 bases and 3 bases, with 16 bases remaining between them. Germline V lookup: CDR1 SGHTA, CDR2 FQGTGA.

The chain has TRBV10-2 and TRBJ2-1; D is unclear. V was trimmed by 3 bases and J by 8 bases, leaving 17 bases between them. The germline V gene has CDR1 WSHSY and CDR2 SAAADI. The CDR3 contains 15 residues. CDR3 protein: CASSDRALLGDEQFF. The CDR3 DNA reads as TGCGCCAGCAGTGACCGGGCCCTACTTGGAGATGAGCAGTTCTTC.

In this sample, this clonotype turned up a few times. The rearrangement uses TRBV12-3 or TRBV12-4 and TRBJ2-5; 7 bases map to TRBD1. The junction had 13 bases not matched to a gene; V was cut back by 3 bases and J by 3 bases. The CDR3 covers 17 residues. The CDR3 nucleotides read TGTGCCAGCAGTTTCCCGCGACAGGGACGAAAGGAAGAGACCCAGTACTTC. Amino acid sequence: CASSFPRQGRKEETQYF.

The CDR3: CSAQSSLGELFF. The CDR3, as DNA: TGCAGTGCTCAATCCTCGCTCGGGGAGCTGTTTTTT. J is TRBJ2-2 and V is TRBV20-1; D not certain. The germline V and J ends were trimmed by 5 bases and 7 bases, with 11 bases remaining between them. This CDR3 spans 12 amino acids. Germline V gene sequence: CDR1 DFQATT, CDR2 SNEGSKA (reference sequence).

This clonotype was detected only once. V usage is TRBV5-1 and J usage is TRBJ2-5; 11 bases are shared with TRBD2. The V gene's germline CDR1 is SGHRS and CDR2 YFSETQ. V shed 0 bases, J shed 3 bases, and the junction held 4 bases outside the gene matches. CDR3 length equals 16 residues. CDR3 protein: CASSLGGTSGKETQYF. The CDR3 DNA sequence: TGCGCCAGCAGCTTGGGGGGGACTAGCGGCAAAGAGACCCAGTACTTC.

This clonotype has just a few counts. This may be a read error: a much more frequent sequence differs by one nucleotide. V is TRBV2 and J is TRBJ2-5; TRBD1 matches 8 bases. Germline CDR1 reads SNHLY; CDR2 reads FYNNEI. This CDR3 region has 14 residues. V lost 2 bases, J lost 3 bases, and 2 bases stayed unmatched. The DNA of the CDR3 is TGTGCCAGCAGTGAAAGACAGGGGAAAGAGACCCAGTACTTC. Translation gives CASSERQGKETQYF.

The gene calls are TRBV6-1 and TRBJ1-2; a weak D match, TRBD1 (5 bases). The germline CDR1 and CDR2 sequences are MNHNS and SASEGT. Trimming cost V 7 bases and J 6 bases, with 24 bases left between them. The CDR3 spans 16 residues. The CDR3 here is CASNPGKGSPTHGYTF. CDR3 coding DNA: TGTGCCAGCAACCCCGGAAAGGGGAGTCCCACTCATGGCTACACCTTC.

The chain recombines TRBV5-6 with TRBJ2-4; 7 bases are shared with TRBD1. This CDR3 region has 14 residues. The V and J ends lost 0 bases and 9 bases, in that order; junction bases with no gene match: 6. Germline V lookup: CDR1 SGHDT, CDR2 YYEEEE. Written as DNA, the CDR3 is TGTGCCAGCAGCTTGGAGGGGGCTTGGGGCATTCAGTACTTC. Its translation: CASSLEGAWGIQYF.

This clonotype has just a few counts. V gene TRBV7-2 combines with J gene TRBJ2-1; TRBD2 agrees at 9 bases. The CDR3 sequence is 16 residues long. Looked up from germline, CDR1 is SGHTA and CDR2 is FQGNSA. The junction had 7 bases not matched to a gene; V was cut back by 2 bases and J by 5 bases. The CDR3 coding sequence is TGTGCCAGCAGCTTACAACAGACTAGCGGTAACAATGAGCAGTTCTTC. Translation: CASSLQQTSGNNEQFF.

V and J are TRBV12-3 or TRBV12-4 and TRBJ2-4; TRBD2 might be the D (6 bases). Deletions cut 3 bases from V and 1 base from J, with 7 bases between. The CDR3 totals 14 residues. This chain's CDR3 is CASSFREAKNIQYF. As DNA, the CDR3 is TGTGCCAGCAGTTTCCGGGAGGCCAAAAACATTCAGTACTTC.

The J gene is TRBJ2-1, the V gene TRBV20-1, with TRBD1 matching 7 bases. Germline V gene sequence: CDR1 DFQATT, CDR2 SNEGSKA (reference sequence). The J segment lost 9 bases and the V segment lost 6 bases, leaving 5 bases of the junction unmatched. The CDR3 runs to 11 residues. In DNA, the CDR3 is TGCAGTGCAAGGGGGCCTGGTGAGCAGTTCTTC. It translates to CSARGPGEQFF.

This clonotype occurred a few times. The chain has TRBV20-1 and TRBJ2-7; D not certain. Trimming took off 6 bases at V and 3 bases at J, with 18 bases between the two ends. There are 14 residues in the CDR3. The V gene's germline CDR1 is DFQATT and CDR2 SNEGSKA (reference sequence). The CDR3 DNA sequence: TGCAGTGCAGACGCTAGAGATCTGGGCTACGAGCAGTACTTC. Translated, it gives CSADARDLGYEQYF.